The 6 T cell receptor beta chains listed next were all sequenced from one sample in a study of Tregs in tolerant kidney transplant recipients. Related graft donors supplied nonmyeloablative bone marrow transplants, and mixed chimerism was transient. Repertoires were generated with immunoSEQ multiplex PCR, while TCRdb's copy carries only in-frame clones and drops some. The sample totals 14,000 or so clones. Sequencing was performed on CD8+ T cells from blood (PBMCs), taken 6 months after the transplant. All receptors come from a human patient who received a combined kidney and bone marrow transplant. Some T cells may be supplied by the graft donor.

A word on this clone: The read ends 3 residues shy of where the CDR3 ends; the end is completed using the germline J gene. The chain employs TRBV6-1 and TRBJ2-7; 15 bases line up with TRBD2. Germline V gene data show CDR1 as MNHNS and CDR2 as SASEGT. V shed 2 bases, J shed 5 bases, and the junction held 13 bases outside the gene matches. The CDR3 contains 19 residues. The part of the CDR3 DNA that was read is TGTGCCAGCAGTGAACTCGGACTAGCGGGAGGGCCCACCCTGAACGAG. It is translated as CASSELGLAGGPTLNE. The CDR3 in full is CASSELGLAGGPTLNEQYF.

Concerning this clone: The read finishes 3 residues shy of the CDR3 end, and the germline J gene is used to complete it. This chain uses TRBV9 with TRBJ2-3, with 10 bases aligning to TRBD2. J gave up 8 bases and V 4 bases, and 10 bases lay outside the gene matches. The CDR3 sequence is 15 residues long. Germline assignment: CDR1 SGDLS and CDR2 YYNGEE. The DNA read from the CDR3 is TGTGCCAGCAGCTACCCCGCTAGCGGGAGTGGTACG. Its translation is CASSYPASGSGT. The complete CDR3 protein is CASSYPASGSGTQYF.

Comments on this clone: The read halts 3 residues ahead of the CDR3 end, with the missing end drawn from the germline J gene. The chain joins TRBV9 to TRBJ2-1, with 7 bases that match TRBD2. The ends lost 2 bases at V and 0 bases at J; junction bases unmatched: 2. The length of the CDR3 is 15 residues. CDR1 and CDR2 from the germline V gene are SGDLS and YYNGEE. The sequenced part of the CDR3 DNA is TGTGCCAGCAGCGTCGGGGGGATCTCCTACAATGAG. Protein sequence: CASSVGGISYNE. The full CDR3 is CASSVGGISYNEQFF.

Details on this clone: The CDR3 end falls 3 residues outside the read, so it is completed with the germline J gene. This chain connects TRBV14 to TRBJ1-1; D is perhaps TRBD1 (5 bases). Germline CDR1 SGHDN, CDR2 FVKESK. V lost 3 bases and J 5 bases, leaving 10 bases between the germline ends. This CDR3 contains 13 residues. CDR3 DNA, as far as it was read: TGTGCCAGCAGCCAGTATAGGGGAACTGAA. Its translation is CASSQYRGTE. The CDR3, in full, reads CASSQYRGTEAFF.

Points on this clone: The sequenced fragment ends 3 residues before the CDR3 boundary, so the rest is inferred from the germline J gene. V gene TRBV14 combines with J gene TRBJ2-1; 10 positions match TRBD2. This CDR3 is built from 15 residues. The germline V gene encodes CDR1 SGHDN and CDR2 FVKESK. The junction had 5 bases not matched to a gene; V was cut back by 4 bases and J by 5 bases. The CDR3 here is CASSPWTSGNNEQFF. Partial CDR3 DNA: TGTGCCAGCAGCCCCTGGACTAGCGGTAACAATGAG.

Note on this clone: One end of the junction does not line up with germline, which may come from a read error. The observed sequence ends 3 residues before the CDR3 terminus, with the missing tail filled in from the germline J gene. J is TRBJ2-7 and V is TRBV7-9; 9 bases fit TRBD2. CDR3 size: 13 residues. CDR1 and CDR2 (germline): SEHNR, FQNEAQ (reference sequence). CDR3 loop: CSSASGMAYEQYF. Partial CDR3 DNA: TGTTCCAGCGCTAGCGGGATGGCCTACGAG.